The entry below gives a single T cell receptor (beta chain) sequence along with its context. Assay used: immunoSEQ multiplex PCR; TCRdb lists only in-frame clones, some missing. This listing includes fewer than 250,000 clones. The data stem from a study of control samples from healthy donors and cancer patients. V lost 6 bases and J lost 1, with 15 bases in between. Per the germline V gene, CDR1 is LNHDA and CDR2 is SQIVND (reference sequence). The CDR3 totals 15 residues. The genes are TRBV19 and TRBJ2-5, with unresolved D. Input material: blood. The receptor comes from a woman aged 30 to 39 in good health. Here the CDR3 reads CASSPGGRFQETQYF. Written as DNA, the CDR3 is TGTGCCAGTAGCCCCGGCGGTCGATTCCAAGAGACCCAGTACTTC.